Described below is a single T cell receptor (beta chain) sequence and its context. This entry is derived from a study of T cells in narcolepsy. The repertoire was sequenced with immunoSEQ multiplex PCR; TCRdb's copy has only in-frame clones and lacks some. The sample carries 28,000 or so clones, about 89% recorded once. Germline assignment: CDR1 SGHRS and CDR2 YFSETQ. The CDR3 consists of 13 residues. The V end was cut by 0 bases, the J end by 0 bases, with 2 bases between. This receptor was obtained from a human donor with narcolepsy. Input material: CD45RA- memory CD4+ T cells from PBMCs. The chain couples TRBV5-1 to TRBJ2-3; D uncertain. The CDR3 loop reads CASSLDSTDTQYF. The CDR3 DNA follows: TGCGCCAGCAGCTTGGACAGCACAGATACGCAGTATTTT.